Listed here are 14 T cell receptor beta chains from one sample, sequenced in a study of kidney transplant recipient with SARS-CoV-2 infection. One entry per CDR3 protein results from TCRdb running MiXCR on the reads. The sample lists under 250,000 distinct CDR3 sequences, 29% seen once, with under 9.5% in the top ten. The starting material was a blood sample, obtained at baseline and between days 110 and 120 from a kidney transplant recipient. Receptor source: a male patient in his thirties who had COVID-19 and was a kidney transplant recipient. Some T cells may be provided by the graft donor.

This clonotype was detected ten times or more. The chain carries TRBV11-2 and TRBJ1-1; D is uncertain. The CDR3 loop spans 11 amino acids. V was trimmed by 7 bases and J by 10 bases, leaving 13 bases between them. Germline CDR1 SGHAT, CDR2 FQNNGV. The CDR3 sequence is CASTAGPSAFF. The CDR3 bases are TGTGCCAGCACCGCCGGCCCTTCAGCTTTCTTT.

The J gene is TRBJ2-1, the V gene TRBV9, with a possible D match to TRBD1 (5 bases). The CDR3 has 15 residues. Per germline, CDR1 SGDLS and CDR2 YYNGEE. Trimming took 0 bases from V and 8 from J, leaving 15 bases between them. The CDR3, as DNA: TGTGCCAGCAGCGTAGGGCAGGGTTATATCGATGAGCAGTTCTTC. Protein sequence: CASSVGQGYIDEQFF.

This clonotype was counted many times. The chain recombines TRBV6-2 or TRBV6-3 with TRBJ2-7; TRBD2 agrees at 8 bases. In germline, CDR1 is MNHEY, CDR2 SVGEGT. V lost 4 bases, J lost 6 bases, and 5 bases stayed unmatched. This CDR3 is built from 13 residues. CDR3 bases: TGTGCCAGCAGTTTTAGCGGGGACCGCGAGCAGTACTTC. It is translated as CASSFSGDREQYF.

This clonotype was seen repeatedly, ten times or more. The chain is built from TRBV7-9 and TRBJ1-1, with D uncertain. V dropped 3 bases and J dropped 3 bases, with 11 bases sitting between them. In germline, CDR1 is SEHNR, CDR2 FQNEAQ (reference sequence). This CDR3 has 14 residues. In nucleotides, the CDR3 is TGTGCCAGCAGCTTGCGTCCGGGTGACACTGAAGCTTTCTTT. This codes for CASSLRPGDTEAFF. The entire variable domain, with the rest obtained from reference TRBV7-9 and TRBJ1-1, is as follows: DTGVSQNPRHKITKRGQNVTFRCDPISEHNRLYWYRQTLGQGPEFLTYFQNEAQLEKSRLLSDRFSAERPKGSFSTLEIQRTEQGDSAMYLCASSLRPGDTEAFFGQGTRLTVV.

Of note for this clonotype: One base away lies a much larger clone, so this may be a sequencing read error. This chain connects TRBV27 to TRBJ2-1; D not certain. CDR3 length: 15 amino acids. The germline V gene encodes CDR1 MNHEY and CDR2 SMNVEV (reference sequence). Deletions cut 3 bases from V and 0 bases from J, with 9 bases between. The CDR3 loop is CASSFSVDSYNEQFF. The CDR3, as DNA: TGTGCCAGCAGTTTTTCTGTAGACTCCTACAATGAGCAGTTCTTC.

This clonotype was seen at least ten times. The chain uses TRBV10-2 and TRBJ2-2; D gene uncertain. The germline CDR1 and CDR2 sequences are WSHSY and SAAADI. V dropped 6 bases and J dropped 4 bases, with 12 bases sitting between them. The CDR3 totals 14 residues. CDR3 in amino acids: CASRDGLGTGELFF. The DNA of the CDR3 is TGCGCCAGCAGAGACGGCCTAGGCACCGGGGAGCTGTTTTTT.

This clonotype was found once. A read error may produce the germline difference seen at one junction end. This chain uses TRBV6-2 or TRBV6-3 with TRBJ2-1; D is ambiguous. Germline values: CDR1 MNHEY, CDR2 SVGEGT. The CDR3 extends over 16 amino acids. CDR3 sequence: CTSSYNQVIIYNEQFF. The CDR3 nucleotides are TGTACCAGCAGTTACAACCAGGTGATAATCTACAATGAGCAGTTCTTC.

This clonotype was observed many times. CDR3: CASSSGSRNEQFF. The CDR3 DNA follows: TGTGCCAGTAGTTCGGGATCGAGGAATGAGCAGTTCTTC. V usage is TRBV19 and J usage is TRBJ2-1; a weak D match, TRBD2 (5 bases). The V gene's germline CDR1 is LNHDA and CDR2 SQIVND (reference sequence). V lost 5 bases and J lost 7, with 12 bases in between. The CDR3 covers 13 residues. Together with reference TRBV19 and TRBJ2-1, the CDR3 gives the full variable domain: DGGITQSPKYLFRKEGQNVTLSCEQNLNHDAMYWYRQDPGQGLRLIYYSQIVNDFQKGDIAEGYSVSREKKESFPLTVTSAQKNPTAFYLCASSSGSRNEQFFGPGTRLTVL.

This clonotype was found many times. The chain uses TRBV7-2 and TRBJ2-1; D might be TRBD1 (7 bases). This CDR3 contains 17 residues. Trimming took off 3 bases at V and 4 bases at J, with 19 bases between the two ends. Germline V lookup: CDR1 SGHTA, CDR2 FQGNSA. The DNA for the CDR3 is TGTGCCAGCAGCTTTAGCCGGGGGACAGACAAATACAATGAGCAGTTCTTC. It is translated as CASSFSRGTDKYNEQFF.

This clonotype was counted a few times. V is TRBV4-3 and J is TRBJ2-1, with 8 bases matching TRBD2. V lost 5 bases and J lost 7; bases outside the gene matches: 13. CDR1 LGHNA and CDR2 YSLEER come from the germline V gene. The CDR3 contains 16 residues. CDR3 residues: CASSSLISGEGNEQFF. DNA for the CDR3: TGCGCCAGCAGCTCTTTGATTAGCGGGGAAGGGAATGAGCAGTTCTTC.

Regarding this clonotype: A much bigger clone sits one base away, suggesting this may be a read error. The CDR3 loop is CASVTAGWEQSRANVLTF. The DNA of the CDR3 is TGTGCCAGCGTGACCGCGGGGTGGGAACAAAGTCGGGCCAACGTCCTGACTTTC. The V gene is TRBV6-5, the J gene TRBJ2-6, with D perhaps TRBD2 (6 bases). V gave up 8 bases and J gave up 5 bases, with 25 bases separating them. Germline CDR1 reads MNHEY; CDR2 reads SVGAGI. This CDR3 comprises 18 residues.

Concerning this clonotype: A read error may be the cause here, since a much bigger clone is one base away. The chain joins TRBV5-1 to TRBJ1-3, with TRBD1 as a possible D gene (5 bases). The CDR3 covers 16 residues. Germline CDR1 is SGHRS and CDR2 is YFSETQ. The CDR3 DNA reads TGCGCCAGCAGCTTGAACACAGGCCGTTCTGGAAACACCATAGATTTT. It specifies CASSLNTGRSGNTIDF.

On this clonotype itself: This may stem from a read error, because a much larger clone lies one nucleotide away. The V gene is TRBV28, the J gene TRBJ2-1; no firm D call. The CDR3 totals 14 residues. V was trimmed by 7 bases and J by 4 bases, leaving 14 bases between them. Per the germline V gene, CDR1 is MDHEN and CDR2 is SYDVKM. In nucleotides, the CDR3 is TGTGCCAGCAAGAAAATTGAACCATACAATGAGCAGTTCTTC. Translated, it gives CASKKIEPYNEQFF.

This clonotype is a singleton in its sample. A much more abundant neighbour one base away suggests this may be a read error. The chain carries TRBV7-9 and TRBJ1-6; D possibly corresponds to TRBD1 (5 bases). The CDR3 sequence is 14 residues long. Trimming left V 6 bases short and J 8 bases short, with 14 bases between. CDR1 SEHNR and CDR2 FQNEAQ come from the germline V gene (reference sequence). CDR3: CASRRRGRDSPLHF. In DNA form, the CDR3 reads TGTGCCAGCAGAAGACGGGGGAGGGATTCACCCCTCCACTTT. Combining the CDR3 with reference TRBV7-9 and TRBJ1-6 gives the whole variable domain DTGVSQNPRHKITKRGQNVTFRCDPISEHNRLYWYRQTLGQGPEFLTYFQNEAQLEKSRLLSDRFSAERPKGSFSTLEIQRTEQGDSAMYLCASRRRGRDSPLHFGNGTRLTVT.